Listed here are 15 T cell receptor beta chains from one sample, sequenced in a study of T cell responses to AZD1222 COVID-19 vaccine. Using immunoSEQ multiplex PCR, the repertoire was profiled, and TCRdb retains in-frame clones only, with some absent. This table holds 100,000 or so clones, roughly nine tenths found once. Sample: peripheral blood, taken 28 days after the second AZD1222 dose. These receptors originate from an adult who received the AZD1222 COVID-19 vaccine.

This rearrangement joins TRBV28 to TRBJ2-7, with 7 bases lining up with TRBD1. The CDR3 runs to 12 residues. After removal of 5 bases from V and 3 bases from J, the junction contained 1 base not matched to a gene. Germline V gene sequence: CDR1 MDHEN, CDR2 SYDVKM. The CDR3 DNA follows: TGTGCCAGCAGTGGACAGGTCTACGAGCAGTACTTC. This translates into CASSGQVYEQYF.

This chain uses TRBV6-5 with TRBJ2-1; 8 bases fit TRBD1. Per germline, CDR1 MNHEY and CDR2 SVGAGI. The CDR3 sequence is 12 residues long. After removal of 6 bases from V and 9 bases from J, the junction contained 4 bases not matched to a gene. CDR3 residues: CASSSDRVEQFF. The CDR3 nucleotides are TGTGCCAGCAGCTCGGACAGGGTTGAGCAGTTCTTC.

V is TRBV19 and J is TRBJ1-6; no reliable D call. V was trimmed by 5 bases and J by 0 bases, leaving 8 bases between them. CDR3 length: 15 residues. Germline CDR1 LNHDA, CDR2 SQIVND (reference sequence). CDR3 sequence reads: CASSEGSSYNSPLHF. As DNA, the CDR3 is TGTGCCAGTAGTGAGGGCAGCTCCTATAATTCACCCCTCCACTTT.

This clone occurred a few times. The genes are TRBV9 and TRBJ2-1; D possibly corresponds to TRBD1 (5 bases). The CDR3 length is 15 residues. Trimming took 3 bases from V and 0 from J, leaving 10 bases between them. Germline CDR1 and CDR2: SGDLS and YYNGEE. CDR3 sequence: CASSEGINSYNEQFF. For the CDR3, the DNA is TGTGCCAGCAGCGAGGGGATTAACTCCTACAATGAGCAGTTCTTC.

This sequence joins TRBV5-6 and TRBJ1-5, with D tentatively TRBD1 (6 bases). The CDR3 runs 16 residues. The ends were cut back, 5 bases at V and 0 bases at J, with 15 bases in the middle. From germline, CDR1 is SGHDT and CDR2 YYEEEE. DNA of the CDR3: TGTGCCAGCAGTCAAGGGGGATCCTATAGCAATCAGCCCCAGCATTTT. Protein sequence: CASSQGGSYSNQPQHF.

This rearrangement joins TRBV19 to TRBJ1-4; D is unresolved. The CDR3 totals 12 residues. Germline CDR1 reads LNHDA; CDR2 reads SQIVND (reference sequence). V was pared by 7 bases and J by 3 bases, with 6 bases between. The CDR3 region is CASKAPNEKLFF. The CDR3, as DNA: TGTGCCAGTAAGGCACCTAATGAAAAACTGTTTTTT.

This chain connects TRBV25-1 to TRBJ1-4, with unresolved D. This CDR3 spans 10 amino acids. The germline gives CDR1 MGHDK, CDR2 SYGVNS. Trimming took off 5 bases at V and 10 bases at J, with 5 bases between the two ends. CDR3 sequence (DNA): TGTGCCAGCAGTCTCGGAAAACTGTTTTTT. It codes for CASSLGKLFF.

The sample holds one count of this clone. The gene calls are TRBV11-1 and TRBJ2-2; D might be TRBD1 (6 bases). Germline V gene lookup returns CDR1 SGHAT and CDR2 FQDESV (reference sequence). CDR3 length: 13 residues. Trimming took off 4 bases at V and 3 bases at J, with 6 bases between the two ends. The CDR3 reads CASSSGDTGELFF. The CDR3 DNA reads TGTGCCAGCAGCTCAGGGGACACCGGGGAGCTGTTTTTT.

DNA for the CDR3: TGCGCCAGCAGTCAGTTCGTTCGGTCAGCAACCGGGGAGCTGTTTTTT. Translating gives CASSQFVRSATGELFF. This chain uses TRBV4-1 with TRBJ2-2, with no clear D. CDR3 size: 16 residues. Trimming removed 6 bases at V and 5 bases at J, with 19 bases between. The germline gives CDR1 MGHRA, CDR2 YSYEKL.

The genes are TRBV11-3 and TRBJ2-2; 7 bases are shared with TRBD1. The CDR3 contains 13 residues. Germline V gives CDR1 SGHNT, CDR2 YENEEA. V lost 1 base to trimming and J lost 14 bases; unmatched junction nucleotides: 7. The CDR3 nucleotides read TGTGCCAGCAGCTTAGGCACAACAGGGGCACTGTTTTTT. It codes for CASSLGTTGALFF.

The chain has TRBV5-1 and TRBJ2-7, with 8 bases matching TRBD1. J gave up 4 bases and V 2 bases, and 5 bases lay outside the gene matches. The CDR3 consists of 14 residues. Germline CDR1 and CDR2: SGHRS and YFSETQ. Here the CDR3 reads CASSFAGQGYEQYF. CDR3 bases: TGCGCCAGCAGCTTCGCCGGACAGGGTTACGAGCAGTACTTC.

As DNA, the CDR3 is TGTGCCAGCAGTTCCTCAGCCAGCTCCTACAATGAGCAGTTCTTC. The encoded protein is CASSSSASSYNEQFF. V is TRBV27 and J is TRBJ2-1; D remains ambiguous. Germline V gene data show CDR1 as MNHEY and CDR2 as SMNVEV (reference sequence). The CDR3 length is 15 residues. V was trimmed by 4 bases and J by 0 bases, leaving 10 bases between them.

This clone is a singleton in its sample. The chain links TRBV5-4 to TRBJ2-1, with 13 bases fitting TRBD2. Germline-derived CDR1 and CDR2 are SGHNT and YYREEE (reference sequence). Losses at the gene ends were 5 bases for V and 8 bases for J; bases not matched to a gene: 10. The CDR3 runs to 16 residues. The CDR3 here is CASSRTSGSPGDEQFF. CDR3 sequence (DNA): TGTGCCAGCAGTCGGACTAGCGGGAGCCCCGGGGATGAGCAGTTCTTC.

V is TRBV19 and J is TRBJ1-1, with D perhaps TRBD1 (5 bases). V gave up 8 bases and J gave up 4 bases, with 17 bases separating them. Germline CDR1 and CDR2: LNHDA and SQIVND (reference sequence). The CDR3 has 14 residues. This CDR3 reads CASAPGGASTEAFF. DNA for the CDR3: TGTGCCAGTGCCCCAGGCGGGGCTAGCACTGAAGCTTTCTTT.

CDR3 residues: CASSRQGANTGELFF. The CDR3 nucleotides read TGTGCCAGCAGCCGACAGGGGGCGAACACCGGGGAGCTGTTTTTT. This sequence joins TRBV3-1 (or the pseudogene TRBV3-2) and TRBJ2-2, with TRBD1 identical over 9 bases. From germline, CDR1 is LGHDT and CDR2 YNNKEL (reference sequence). With V trimmed by 4 bases and J by 0 bases, 0 bases remained unmatched. The CDR3 length is 15 residues.